In this sample, the clone carrying this T cell receptor (beta chain) turned up a few times. The antigen remains unidentified. The data stem from a study of metastatic and nonmetastatic thyroid tumors. At the level of the study: Malignant thyroid and benign thyroid patients provided blood and tumor or nodule tissue whose repertoires were compared. Study results and limitations: Compared with benign nodules, malignant thyroid tumors were reported to have significantly higher TCR beta diversity in both blood and tumor.

None of the patients had undergone any treatment ahead of thyroid surgery. Study processing details: The authors used CDR3 differences across clinicopathological groups to build a distant-metastasis classifier for papillary thyroid cancer. TCRdb re-called the PCR reads via MiXCR. These V and J calls derive from TCRdb rather than the authors' analysis. The sample records about 11,000 clones, roughly two fifths being singletons. The receptor's source is a female donor with papillary thyroid cancer or a benign thyroid nodule (not recorded which). Some clones in this sample may be carry-over from other donors' samples. The sequenced material came from tumor tissue.

The CDR3 spells CASSAGAGGELFF. In nucleotides, the CDR3 is TGTGCCAGCTCAGCGGGAGCGGGCGGGGAGCTGTTTTTT. The chain links TRBV12-3 or TRBV12-4 to TRBJ2-2, with 8 bases aligning to TRBD2. The CDR3 runs 13 residues. Losses at the gene ends were 8 bases for V and 7 bases for J; bases not matched to a gene: 6.